A single sample gave rise to the 8 T cell receptor beta chains below, sequenced in a study of CD8 T cells in Susac syndrome. An input of roughly 0.5 to 1 ug of RNA was subjected to reverse transcription using random hexamers. TCRdb passed the immunoSEQ multiplex PCR reads through MiXCR, listing each CDR3 protein once. The sample has approximately 170,000 distinct CDR3 sequences; roughly 94% are singletons. The material sequenced was CD4+ T cells from PBMCs. The receptors originated from a human donor with multiple sclerosis.

The V call is TRBV30, the J call TRBJ2-5; D is ambiguous. Germline V lookup: CDR1 GTSNPN, CDR2 SVGIG (reference sequence). The CDR3 spans 14 residues. Trimming pared 4 bases from V and 0 bases from J, leaving 12 bases between. CDR3 region: CAWMPGYHQETQYF. In DNA form, the CDR3 reads TGTGCCTGGATGCCGGGCTACCACCAAGAGACCCAGTACTTC.

The chain employs TRBV21-1 and TRBJ1-5; no check of the table's D call, TRBD1, against the DNA was made. TRBV21-1 is assigned pseudogene status. This CDR3 has 11 residues. The CDR3: CASSKGSGGHF. CDR3 in DNA: TGTGCCAGCAGCAAAGGGTCAGGGGGACATTTT.

The chain recombines TRBV5-1 with TRBJ1-3; D is ambiguous. The CDR3 totals 11 residues. The ends were cut back, 5 bases at V and 6 bases at J, with 6 bases in the middle. Germline V lookup: CDR1 SGHRS, CDR2 YFSETQ. The CDR3 DNA reads TGCGCCAGCAGAGACGAAAACACCATATATTTT. It codes for CASRDENTIYF.

V is TRBV4-2 and J is TRBJ2-1; D is unclear. Germline loops: CDR1 LGHNA, CDR2 YNFKEQ. The V gene lost 0 bases and the J gene lost 6 bases, with 9 bases spanning the gap. This CDR3 is built from 14 residues. CDR3: CASSQDLSLNEQFF. The DNA of the CDR3 is TGTGCCAGCAGCCAAGATTTGTCCCTCAATGAGCAGTTCTTC.

The chain couples TRBV18 to TRBJ2-2; TRBD2 might be the D (5 bases). Per germline, CDR1 KGHSH and CDR2 LQKENI. The V gene lost 1 base and the J gene lost 0 bases, with 6 bases spanning the gap. The CDR3 contains 15 residues. CDR3 amino acids: CASSPLSANTGELFF. The DNA for the CDR3 is TGTGCCAGCTCACCACTTAGCGCGAACACCGGGGAGCTGTTTTTT.

The gene calls are TRBV20-1 and TRBJ2-1; a weak D match, TRBD1 (5 bases). The CDR3 is 16 amino acids. The V and J ends lost 4 bases and 0 bases respectively, with 16 bases between them. The germline CDR1 and CDR2 sequences are DFQATT and SNEGSKA (reference sequence). CDR3 loop: CSANPQATASYNEQFF. The CDR3 coding sequence is TGCAGTGCTAACCCACAGGCCACAGCCTCCTACAATGAGCAGTTCTTC.

This sequence joins TRBV5-6 and TRBJ1-1; 8 bases align to TRBD1. This CDR3 is 17 amino acids long. V was clipped by 4 bases and J by 7 bases; unmatched bases: 18. Looked up from germline, CDR1 is SGHDT and CDR2 is YYEEEE. The CDR3 DNA is TGTGCCAGCAGCCCCCTCCAAGCAGGGGGCTTTGTGGGTGAAGCTTTCTTT. Its translation: CASSPLQAGGFVGEAFF. The full variable domain, in which reference TRBV5-6 and TRBJ1-1 provide the parts outside the CDR3, is DAGVTQSPTHLIKTRGQQVTLRCSPKSGHDTVSWYQQALGQGPQFIFQYYEEEERQRGNFPDRFSGHQFPNYSSELNVNALLLGDSALYLCASSPLQAGGFVGEAFFGQGTRLTVV.

The rearrangement links TRBV2 to TRBJ2-3; D ambiguous. Germline V gene data show CDR1 as SNHLY and CDR2 as FYNNEI. V was shortened by 4 bases and J by 0 bases, with 8 bases between the two germline ends. This CDR3 spans 14 amino acids. In DNA form, the CDR3 reads TGTGCCAGCAGTGTTGGCAGGAGCACAGATACGCAGTATTTT. It encodes CASSVGRSTDTQYF. Drawing the rest from reference TRBV2 and TRBJ2-3, the complete variable domain is EPEVTQTPSHQVTQMGQEVILRCVPISNHLYFYWYRQILGQKVEFLVSFYNNEISEKSEIFDDQFSVERPDGSNFTLKIRSTKLEDSAMYFCASSVGRSTDTQYFGPGTRLTVL.